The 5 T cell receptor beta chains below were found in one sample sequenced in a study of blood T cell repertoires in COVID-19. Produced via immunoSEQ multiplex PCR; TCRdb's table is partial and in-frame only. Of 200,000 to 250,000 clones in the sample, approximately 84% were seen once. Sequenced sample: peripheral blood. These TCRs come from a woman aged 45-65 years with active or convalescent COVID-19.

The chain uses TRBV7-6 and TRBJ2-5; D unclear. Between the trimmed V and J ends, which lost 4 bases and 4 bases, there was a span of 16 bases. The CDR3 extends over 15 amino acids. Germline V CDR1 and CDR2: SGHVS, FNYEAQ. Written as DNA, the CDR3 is TGTGCCAGCAGCTCTCCCACTACCCCGGGAGAGACCCAGTACTTC. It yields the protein CASSSPTTPGETQYF.

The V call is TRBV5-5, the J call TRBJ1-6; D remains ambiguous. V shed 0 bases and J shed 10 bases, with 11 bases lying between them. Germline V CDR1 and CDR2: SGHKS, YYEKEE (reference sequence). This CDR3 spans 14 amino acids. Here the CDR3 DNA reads TGTGCCAGCAGCTTGGATGACTCCACGTCACCCCTCCACTTT. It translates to CASSLDDSTSPLHF.

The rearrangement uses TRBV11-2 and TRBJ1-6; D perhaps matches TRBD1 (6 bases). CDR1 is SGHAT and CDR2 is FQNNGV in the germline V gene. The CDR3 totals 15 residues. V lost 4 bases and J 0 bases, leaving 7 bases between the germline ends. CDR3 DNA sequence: TGTGCCAGCAGCTCACAGGGCTCCTATAATTCACCCCTCCACTTT. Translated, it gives CASSSQGSYNSPLHF.

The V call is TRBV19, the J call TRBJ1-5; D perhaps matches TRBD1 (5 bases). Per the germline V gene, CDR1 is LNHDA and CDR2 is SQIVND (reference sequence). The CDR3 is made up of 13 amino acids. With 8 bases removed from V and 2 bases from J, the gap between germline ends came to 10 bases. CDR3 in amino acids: CASSPGGNQPQHF. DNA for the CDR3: TGTGCCAGTTCCCCGGGGGGCAATCAGCCCCAGCATTTT.

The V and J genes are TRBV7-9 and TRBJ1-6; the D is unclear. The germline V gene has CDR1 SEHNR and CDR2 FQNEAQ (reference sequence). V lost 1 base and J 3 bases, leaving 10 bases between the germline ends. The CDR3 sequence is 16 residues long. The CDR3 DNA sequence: TGTGCCAGCAGCTTAGGAGGTCACGTCTATAATTCACCCCTCCACTTT. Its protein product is CASSLGGHVYNSPLHF. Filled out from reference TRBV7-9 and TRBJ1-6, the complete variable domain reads DTGVSQNPRHKITKRGQNVTFRCDPISEHNRLYWYRQTLGQGPEFLTYFQNEAQLEKSRLLSDRFSAERPKGSFSTLEIQRTEQGDSAMYLCASSLGGHVYNSPLHFGNGTRLTVT.